These T cell receptor beta chains were read from a single sample in a study of blood T cell repertoires in COVID-19. Profiled with immunoSEQ multiplex PCR; TCRdb holds only in-frame clones, not every one. The sample consists of fewer than 250,000 clones, about 91% of them appearing once. The sequencing input was PBMCs or T cells enriched from blood (not recorded which). Receptor source: a woman aged 50 to 65 with acute COVID-19. The CDR3 runs from the conserved cysteine through the conserved F or W. A D gene is named only where the DNA matches it firmly. Where a row states a size, it is once, few, many or the class of an expanded clone; other rows omit it.

d_gene,j_gene,len,abundance,v_gene,CDR3aa,CDR3nt
TRBD2,TRBJ2-1,14,.,TRBV3-1/TRBV3-2,CASSQAISGAGQFF,TGTGCCAGCAGCCAAGCAATTAGCGGGGCCGGGCAGTTCTTC
TRBD1,TRBJ1-5,14,.,TRBV30,CAWSVGGSNQPQHF,TGTGCCTGGAGTGTAGGGGGCTCAAATCAGCCCCAGCATTTT
TRBD2,TRBJ2-5,17,.,TRBV6-2/TRBV6-3,CASSLGHLAGGQETQYF,TGTGCCAGCAGTTTGGGACATTTAGCGGGAGGGCAAGAGACCCAGTACTTC
.,TRBJ1-3,14,.,TRBV28,CASSTGIEGNTIYF,TGTGCCAGCAGCACAGGGATAGAAGGAAACACCATATATTTT
.,TRBJ1-5,15,.,TRBV2,CASRGTGGPSQPQHF,TGTGCCAGCAGGGGTACGGGGGGCCCGTCTCAGCCCCAGCATTTT
.,TRBJ2-5,14,once,TRBV6-5,CASSYGGRPETQYF,TGTGCCAGCAGTTATGGAGGGCGGCCAGAGACCCAGTACTTC
.,TRBJ1-2,13,.,TRBV18,CASSENSNYGYTF,TGTGCCAGCTCAGAGAACTCTAACTATGGCTACACCTTC
.,TRBJ2-2,14,.,TRBV6-5,CASSYDSGTGELFF,TGTGCCAGCAGTTACGACTCAGGGACCGGGGAGCTGTTTTTT
.,TRBJ2-1,15,once,TRBV7-8,CASSWTRGSLHEQFF,TGTGCCAGCAGCTGGACCAGAGGGTCCTTGCATGAGCAGTTCTTC
.,TRBJ1-4,14,once,TRBV3-1/TRBV3-2,CASSQTGSPRELFF,TGTGCCAGCAGCCAGACCGGGAGCCCGAGGGAACTGTTTTTT
TRBD2,TRBJ2-7,15,few,TRBV3-1/TRBV3-2,CASSQTVLAVGEQYF,TGTGCCAGCAGCCAAACCGTACTAGCGGTCGGGGAGCAGTACTTC
TRBD1,TRBJ2-7,20,.,TRBV28,CASTSVTDDRGWGIDYEQYF,TGTGCCAGCACCTCAGTTACAGACGACAGGGGTTGGGGTATTGACTACGAGCAGTACTTC
.,TRBJ2-5,13,.,TRBV2,CASSGAGQETQYF,TGTGCCAGCAGTGGGGCGGGGCAAGAGACCCAGTACTTC
.,TRBJ2-1,13,.,TRBV6-1,CASSELRLGEQFF,TGTGCCAGCAGTGAACTGCGACTAGGCGAGCAGTTCTTC
TRBD2,TRBJ2-5,16,.,TRBV25-1,CASSPLGGRVQETQYF,TGTGCCAGCAGCCCTCTAGGCGGGAGGGTACAAGAGACCCAGTACTTC
TRBD1,TRBJ2-3,17,once,TRBV24-1,CATSDSWTGGTTDTQYF,TGTGCCACCAGTGATTCGTGGACAGGGGGCACGACAGATACGCAGTATTTT
TRBD1,TRBJ2-2,17,.,TRBV20-1,CSASGWGQAANTGELFF,TGCAGTGCTAGTGGTTGGGGACAGGCCGCGAACACCGGGGAGCTGTTTTTT
TRBD2,TRBJ2-1,14,.,TRBV27,CASTPGGSYNEQFF,TGTGCCAGCACCCCGGGGGGAAGCTACAATGAGCAGTTCTTC
.,TRBJ2-7,13,.,TRBV2,CASSEERASEQYF,TGTGCCAGCAGTGAAGAGAGGGCGAGCGAGCAGTACTTC
.,TRBJ2-1,15,.,TRBV4-1,CASRTPGSSYNEQFF,TGCGCCAGCAGAACCCCGGGAAGCTCCTACAATGAGCAGTTCTTC
TRBD1,TRBJ2-7,13,.,TRBV25-1,CASSPRQGSEQYF,TGTGCCAGCAGTCCAAGACAGGGATCCGAGCAGTACTTC
TRBD1,TRBJ2-7,18,.,TRBV7-3,CASSPRGPGTGISYEQYF,TGTGCCAGCAGCCCCCGAGGACCCGGGACAGGGATTTCCTACGAGCAGTACTTC
.,TRBJ1-3,16,.,TRBV3-1/TRBV3-2,CASSQHRTVSGNTIYF,TGTGCCAGCAGCCAACATAGGACAGTCTCTGGAAACACCATATATTTT
.,TRBJ2-3,16,.,TRBV9,CASSVGRAPSTDTQYF,TGTGCCAGCAGCGTAGGTAGAGCGCCTAGCACAGATACGCAGTATTTT
TRBD1,TRBJ1-2,15,.,TRBV27,CASSLFPGGYYGYTF,TGTGCCAGCAGTTTATTCCCAGGGGGCTACTATGGCTACACCTTC
.,TRBJ2-3,16,few,TRBV4-3,CASSHYLQSSTDTQYF,TGCGCCAGCAGCCACTACTTACAGAGCTCCACAGATACGCAGTATTTT
.,TRBJ2-6,14,.,TRBV19,CASLQGSGANVLTF,TGTGCCAGCCTACAGGGATCTGGGGCCAACGTCCTGACTTTC
.,TRBJ1-5,15,.,TRBV6-5,CASSGGGSSNQPQHF,TGTGCCAGCTCTGGCGGGGGGTCCAGCAATCAGCCCCAGCATTTT